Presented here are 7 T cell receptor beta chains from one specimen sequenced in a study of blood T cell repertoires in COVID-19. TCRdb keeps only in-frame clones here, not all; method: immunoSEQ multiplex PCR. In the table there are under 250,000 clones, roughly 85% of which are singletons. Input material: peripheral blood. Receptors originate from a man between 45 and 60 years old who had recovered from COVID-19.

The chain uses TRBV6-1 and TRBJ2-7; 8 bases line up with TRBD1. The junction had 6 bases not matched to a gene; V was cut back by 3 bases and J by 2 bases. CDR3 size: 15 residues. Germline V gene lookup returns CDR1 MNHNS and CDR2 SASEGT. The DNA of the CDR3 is TGTGCCAGCAGTGATGCCCCAGGGGGCCCCTACGAGCAGTACTTC. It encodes CASSDAPGGPYEQYF.

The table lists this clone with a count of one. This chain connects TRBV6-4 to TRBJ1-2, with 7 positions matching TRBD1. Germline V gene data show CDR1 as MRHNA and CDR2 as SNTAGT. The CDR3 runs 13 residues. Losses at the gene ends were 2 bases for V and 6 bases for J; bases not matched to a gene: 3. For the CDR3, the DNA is TGTGCCAGCAGTGACGCAGGGGGTAATGGCTACACCTTC. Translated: CASSDAGGNGYTF.

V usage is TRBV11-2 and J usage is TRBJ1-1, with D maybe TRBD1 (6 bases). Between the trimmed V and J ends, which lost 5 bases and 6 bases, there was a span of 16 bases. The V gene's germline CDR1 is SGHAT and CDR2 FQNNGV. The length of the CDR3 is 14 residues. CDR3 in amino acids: CASSLGRGRAEAFF. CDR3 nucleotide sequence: TGTGCCAGCAGCCTTGGCAGGGGTCGGGCTGAAGCTTTCTTT.

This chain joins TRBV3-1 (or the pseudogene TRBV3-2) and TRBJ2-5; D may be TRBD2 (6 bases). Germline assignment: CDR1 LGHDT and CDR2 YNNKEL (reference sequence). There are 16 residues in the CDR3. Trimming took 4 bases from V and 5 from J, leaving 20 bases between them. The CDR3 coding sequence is TGTGCCAGCAGCCGGAGGACCACCGGGAGCGGGGAGACCCAGTACTTC. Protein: CASSRRTTGSGETQYF.

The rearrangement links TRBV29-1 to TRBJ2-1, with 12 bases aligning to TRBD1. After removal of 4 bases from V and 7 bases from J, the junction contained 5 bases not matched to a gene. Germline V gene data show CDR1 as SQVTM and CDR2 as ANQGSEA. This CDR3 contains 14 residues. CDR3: CSVVRDRGLNEQFF. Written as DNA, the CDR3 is TGCAGCGTTGTGCGGGACAGGGGGCTAAATGAGCAGTTCTTC.

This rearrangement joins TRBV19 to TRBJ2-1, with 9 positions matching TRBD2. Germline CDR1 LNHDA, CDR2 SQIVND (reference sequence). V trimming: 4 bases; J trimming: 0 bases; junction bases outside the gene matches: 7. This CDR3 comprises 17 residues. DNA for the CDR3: TGTGCCAGTAGTAAACTAGCGGGCCCTAGCTCCTACAATGAGCAGTTCTTC. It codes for CASSKLAGPSSYNEQFF.

The CDR3 DNA follows: TGTGCCAGCACCAGCCTAAACTCGGAGGGCTACACCTTC. It is translated as CASTSLNSEGYTF. The chain is built from TRBV9 and TRBJ1-2; D unclear. This CDR3 has 13 amino acids. The germline V and J ends were trimmed by 6 bases and 8 bases, with 17 bases remaining between them. CDR1 is SGDLS and CDR2 is YYNGEE in the germline V gene.